The sequence of this T cell receptor beta chain was determined in a study of PD-1 blockade in classical Hodgkin lymphoma. Every single patient, without exception, relapsed after autologous stem cell transplantation, and brentuximab vedotin exposure varied. Data came from immunoSEQ multiplex PCR; TCRdb stores just in-frame clones and leaves some out. The repertoire holds roughly 96,000 clones, with roughly nine tenths as singletons. The germline V and J ends were trimmed by 1 base and 2 bases, with 10 bases remaining between them. This CDR3 is 15 amino acids long. The germline CDR1 and CDR2 sequences are LNHNV and YYDKDF (reference sequence). Concerning this clone itself: No antigen is known for it.

Broader study findings: Possibly reflecting disease activity or prior therapy, repertoire differences have causes that remain undefined. Newly diagnosed and completely responding patients shared comparable baseline diversity.

The receptor's source is a human donor with classical Hodgkin lymphoma. The chain uses TRBV15 and TRBJ2-3; weak D call: TRBD1 (5 bases). The sample in question was peripheral blood mononuclear cells (PBMCs), obtained before the second cycle of nivolumab. CDR3 DNA: TGTGCCACCAGCAGAGGGACACCCTACACAGATACGCAGTATTTT. It encodes CATSRGTPYTDTQYF.